The following is a T cell receptor beta chain sequence with its context. Its antigen remains unidentified. A 5'RACE reaction primed in the constant segment made cDNA libraries of TCR alpha and TCR beta, and these carried sample barcodes and UMIs. One entry per CDR3 protein results from TCRdb running MiXCR on the 5' RACE reads. The sample contains 550,000 to 600,000 distinct CDR3 sequences, less than 25% of which appear only once. This sample is part of a study of T-cell memory formation after mild COVID-19. Overall study findings and caveats: The pre-infection memory compartment contained some responding clones, suggesting cross-reactive memory joined.

This TCR was recovered from an adult woman who had mild COVID-19 (a few samples of this study predate the infection). Cell type and time point are not known. The source material was PBMCs or a T cell subset sorted from them (not recorded which).

The CDR3, as DNA: TGTGCCAGCTCACCGAGAGGAAAGCAGGGATTAGAAAAACTGTTTTTT. Its protein is CASSPRGKQGLEKLFF. The chain is built from TRBV18 and TRBJ1-4; weak D call: TRBD1 (5 bases). This CDR3 has 16 amino acids. V lost 3 bases and J lost 8, with 19 bases in between. Germline lookup yields CDR1 KGHSH and CDR2 LQKENI.